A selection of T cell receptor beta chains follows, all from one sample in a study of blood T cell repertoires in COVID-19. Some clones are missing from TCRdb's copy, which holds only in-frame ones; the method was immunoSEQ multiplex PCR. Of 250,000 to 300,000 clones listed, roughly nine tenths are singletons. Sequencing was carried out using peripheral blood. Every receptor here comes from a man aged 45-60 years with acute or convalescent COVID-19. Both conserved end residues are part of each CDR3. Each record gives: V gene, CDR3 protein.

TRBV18,CASSLDRLNTEAFF
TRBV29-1,CSPGRLLNTEAFF
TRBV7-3,CASSFTGITGELFF
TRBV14,CASSLRRSSYNEQFF
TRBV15,CATMGYSNQPQHF
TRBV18,CASSQSENTEAFF
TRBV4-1,CASSQSGGVGGELFF
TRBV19,CASRRLAGDTDTQYF
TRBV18,CASSPRELNTEAFF
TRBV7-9,CATWTSGDYEQYF
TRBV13,CASSYTSAGETQYF
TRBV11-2,CASTRGLQRAFF
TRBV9,CASSVTGGNEKLFF
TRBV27,CASSLGSGSTGELFF
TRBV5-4,CASSPPTGSTEAFF
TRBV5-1,CASSLGGTRGQPQHF
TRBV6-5,CASSSLTRASYEQYF
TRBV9,CASSAGGGEGYTF
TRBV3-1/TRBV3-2,CASSPNRGVQETQYF
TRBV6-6,CASSLVQGANQPQHF
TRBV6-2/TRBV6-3,CASRPGTTNSPLHF
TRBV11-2,CASSLGTGVGTEAFF
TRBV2,CASSEALRGLGTEAFF
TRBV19,CAISRSMGGPLHF
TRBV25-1,CASRDTFYGYTF
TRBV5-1,CASSPSARGSYGYTF
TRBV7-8,CASSLEDTPNLQETQYF
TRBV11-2,CASSLNTGDTQYF
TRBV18,CASSGAGEQYF
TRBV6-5,CASSLEGIGATEAFF
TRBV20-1,CSARTGIEQYF
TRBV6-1,CASSEAKRGGSSYNSPLHF
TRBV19,CASSISGTTSRGAQYF
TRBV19,CASSTQQGTDTQYF
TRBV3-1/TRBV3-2,CASSQVMETQYF
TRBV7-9,CASSRGQGETQYF
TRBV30,CAWSPGQENSPLHF
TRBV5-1,CASSLASPSYNEQFF
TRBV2,CASSAYGNTEAFF
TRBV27,CASSFSVTLNTEAFF
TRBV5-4,CASSSDRGKGYGYTF
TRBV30,CAWTPQGLETQYF
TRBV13,CASSPRGTRNEQFF
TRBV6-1,CASSEALREETQYF
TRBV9,CASSESDRPTGHGNTIYF
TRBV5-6,CASSALKGGIDEQFF
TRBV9,CASSAPGWRGENEQFF
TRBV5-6,CASSLRGMNTEAFF
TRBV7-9,CASSLGPTYSYEQYF
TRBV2,CASSVFPGLAGGSSYNEQFF
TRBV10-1,CASSGLPGDEDQETQYF
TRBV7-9,CASSPLAGIQTRSGNEQFF
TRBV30,CAWSGGGYRAFF
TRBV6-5,CASSYSYRGVHGYTF
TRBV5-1,CASSSFMNTEAFF
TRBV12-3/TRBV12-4,CASSEQLNTEAFF
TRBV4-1,CASAKGALGFINNEQFF
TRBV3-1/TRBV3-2,CASGDRGWGGELFF
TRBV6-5,CASRTGLKGYTF